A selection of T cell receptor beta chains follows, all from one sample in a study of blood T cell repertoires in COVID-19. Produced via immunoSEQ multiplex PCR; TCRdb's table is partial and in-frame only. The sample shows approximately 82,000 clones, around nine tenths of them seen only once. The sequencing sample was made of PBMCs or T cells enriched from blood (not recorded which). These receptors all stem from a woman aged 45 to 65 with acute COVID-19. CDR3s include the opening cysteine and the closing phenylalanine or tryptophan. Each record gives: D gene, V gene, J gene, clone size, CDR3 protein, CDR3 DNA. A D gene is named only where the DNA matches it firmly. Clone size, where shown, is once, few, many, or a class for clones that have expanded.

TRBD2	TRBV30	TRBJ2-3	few	CAWSVKVAGSTDTQYF	TGTGCCTGGAGTGTAAAAGTAGCGGGAAGCACAGATACGCAGTATTTT
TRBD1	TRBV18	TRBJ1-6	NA	CASSPDRGSPLHF	TGTGCCAGCTCACCCGACAGGGGCTCACCCCTCCACTTT
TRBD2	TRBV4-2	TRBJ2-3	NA	CASSQTLSMGEGSSDTQYF	TGTGCCAGCAGCCAGACACTCTCGATGGGGGAGGGCTCCTCAGATACGCAGTATTTT
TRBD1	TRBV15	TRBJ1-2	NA	CATSPGTGQGLGYTF	TGTGCCACCAGCCCGGGTACAGGACAGGGGCTCGGCTACACCTTC
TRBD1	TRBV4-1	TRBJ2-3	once	CASSHPGGGQGPDTQYF	TGCGCCAGCAGCCACCCCGGAGGGGGACAGGGGCCAGATACGCAGTATTTT
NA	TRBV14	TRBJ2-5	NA	CASSPTEYQETQYF	TGTGCCAGCAGCCCTACAGAGTACCAAGAGACCCAGTACTTC
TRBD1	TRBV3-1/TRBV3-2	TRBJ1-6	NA	CASSLGDSNSPLHF	TGTGCCAGCAGCCTTGGGGACAGCAATTCACCCCTCCACTTT
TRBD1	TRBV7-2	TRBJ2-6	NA	CASTALGQGAHGANVLTF	TGTGCCAGCACTGCTCTGGGACAGGGGGCTCATGGGGCCAACGTCCTGACTTTC
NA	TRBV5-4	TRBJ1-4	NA	CASSLEYRDEKLFF	TGTGCCAGCAGCTTGGAGTACCGGGATGAAAAACTGTTTTTT
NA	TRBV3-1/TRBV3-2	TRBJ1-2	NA	CASSQQGGYTF	TGTGCCAGCAGCCAGCAGGGTGGCTACACCTTC
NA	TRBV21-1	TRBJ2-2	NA	CASSKRLLVLGVGDTGELFF	TGTGCCAGCAGCAAAAGGCTTCTGGTATTGGGAGTAGGTGATACCGGGGAGCTGTTTTTT